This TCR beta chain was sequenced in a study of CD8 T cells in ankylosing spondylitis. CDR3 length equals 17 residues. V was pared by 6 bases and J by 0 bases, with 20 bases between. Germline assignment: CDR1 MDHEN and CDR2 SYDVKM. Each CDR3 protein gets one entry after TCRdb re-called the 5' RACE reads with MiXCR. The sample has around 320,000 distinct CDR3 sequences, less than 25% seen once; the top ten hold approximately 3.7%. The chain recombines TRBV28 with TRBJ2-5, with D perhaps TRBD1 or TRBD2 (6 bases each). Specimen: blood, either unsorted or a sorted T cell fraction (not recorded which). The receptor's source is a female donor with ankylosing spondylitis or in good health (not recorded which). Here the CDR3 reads CASRPAGQGKYQETQYF. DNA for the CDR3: TGTGCCAGCAGACCGGCGGGGCAGGGGAAGTACCAAGAGACCCAGTACTTC.